The 18 T cell receptor beta chains listed next were all sequenced from one sample in a study of Ad26.COV2.S vaccination and SARS-CoV-2 variants. Profiled with immunoSEQ multiplex PCR; TCRdb holds only in-frame clones, not every one. Here the sample spans 180,000 or so clones, 70% to 90% being singletons. The sequences come from peripheral blood, collected after recovery from COVID-19. The receptors originated from a human donor who had recovered from COVID-19.

The chain links TRBV27 to TRBJ2-7; D not certain. V was cut by 1 base and J by 0 bases, with 13 bases left in between. The length of the CDR3 is 16 residues. CDR1 and CDR2 (germline): MNHEY, SMNVEV (reference sequence). The CDR3 sequence: CASSLYQSVSSYEQYF. In nucleotides, the CDR3 is TGTGCCAGCAGTTTATATCAGTCAGTAAGCTCCTACGAGCAGTACTTC.

The chain links TRBV9 to TRBJ1-3; weak D call: TRBD1 (6 bases). Germline loops: CDR1 SGDLS, CDR2 YYNGEE. Trimming shortened V by 0 bases and J by 3 bases, and 16 bases separated the two germline ends. The CDR3 covers 17 residues. CDR3 bases: TGTGCCAGCAGCGTAGAGGGTTGGGGGGCGCTTGGAAACACCATATATTTT. Its protein is CASSVEGWGALGNTIYF.

The chain employs TRBV5-6 and TRBJ2-7, with unresolved D. This CDR3 is 14 amino acids long. Germline CDR1 reads SGHDT; CDR2 reads YYEEEE. V lost 4 bases, J lost 1 base, and 12 bases lay in between. This CDR3 reads CASSPAEDSYEQYF. CDR3 bases: TGTGCCAGCAGCCCGGCCGAGGATTCCTACGAGCAGTACTTC.

The J gene is TRBJ1-1, the V gene TRBV5-4; D gene ambiguous. The germline V gene encodes CDR1 SGHNT and CDR2 YYREEE (reference sequence). Trimming took 6 bases from V and 6 from J, leaving 18 bases between them. This CDR3 comprises 14 residues. CDR3 bases: TGTGCCAGCACACCCCCCGATAACCCAGCTGAAGCTTTCTTT. The encoded protein is CASTPPDNPAEAFF.

The chain uses TRBV2 and TRBJ2-7, with 7 bases fitting TRBD2. From germline, CDR1 is SNHLY and CDR2 FYNNEI. Trimming cost V 6 bases and J 2 bases; bases outside gene matches: 16. The CDR3 is made up of 17 amino acids. DNA for the CDR3: TGTGCCAGCAGGGCCCGGGCTAGCGGCTTGGGGACCTACGAGCAGTACTTC. It codes for CASRARASGLGTYEQYF.

V and J are TRBV2 and TRBJ2-7; the D gene is possibly TRBD2 (5 bases). This CDR3 contains 14 residues. CDR1 is SNHLY, CDR2 FYNNEI, per germline. V lost 7 bases to trimming and J lost 2 bases, with 15 bases between them. The CDR3 sequence: CASNRGGLTYEQYF. The CDR3 nucleotides are TGTGCCAGCAATCGTGGAGGCCTAACCTACGAGCAGTACTTC.

This clone was recorded once. This sequence joins TRBV9 and TRBJ2-5, with D perhaps matching TRBD2 (5 bases). The CDR3 totals 15 residues. Germline V gene data show CDR1 as SGDLS and CDR2 as YYNGEE. Trimming stripped 0 bases from V and 5 bases from J, with 14 bases between. Here the CDR3 reads CASSVGASSGETQYF. In DNA, the CDR3 is TGTGCCAGCAGCGTAGGGGCTAGCTCGGGGGAGACCCAGTACTTC.

The CDR3 coding sequence is TGTGCCAGCAGCCAGGACAGGGCCGGGGAGCTGTTTTTT. As protein: CASSQDRAGELFF. V usage is TRBV16 and J usage is TRBJ2-2, with 8 bases that match TRBD1. J lost 6 bases, V lost 3 bases, and 0 bases had no gene match. CDR1 is KGHSY, CDR2 FQNENV, per germline. The CDR3 loop spans 13 amino acids.

This chain joins TRBV6-5 and TRBJ1-1; 7 nucleotides agree with TRBD1. The germline CDR1 and CDR2 sequences are MNHEY and SVGAGI. V gave up 4 bases and J gave up 1 base; unmatched junction bases: 6. The CDR3 is 15 residues long. CDR3 in amino acids: CASSSAGGANTEAFF. The CDR3 DNA reads TGTGCCAGCAGTTCGGCAGGGGGAGCGAACACTGAAGCTTTCTTT.

The chain is built from TRBV29-1 and TRBJ1-2; 7 bases match TRBD1. The CDR3 has 16 amino acids. CDR1 is SQVTM, CDR2 ANQGSEA, per germline. With 1 base clipped from V and 0 bases from J, the junction kept 8 bases outside the gene matches. The CDR3 spells CSVEGTGVDSNYGYTF. CDR3 nucleotide sequence: TGCAGCGTTGAAGGTACAGGGGTGGATTCTAACTATGGCTACACCTTC. The full variable domain, completed using reference TRBV29-1 and TRBJ1-2, is SAVISQKPSRDICQRGTSLTIQCQVDSQVTMMFWYRQQPGQSLTLIATANQGSEATYESGFVIDKFPISRPNLTFSTLTVSNMSPEDSSIYLCSVEGTGVDSNYGYTFGSGTRLTVV.

The rearrangement links TRBV19 to TRBJ2-1, with 9 bases fitting TRBD1. The V segment lost 8 bases and the J segment 10 bases; nucleotides outside the gene matches: 6. CDR1 is LNHDA, CDR2 SQIVND, per germline (reference sequence). This CDR3 contains 12 residues. CDR3 nucleotides: TGTGCCAGTGGGACAGGGAGGTTCGAGCAGTTCTTC. It yields the protein CASGTGRFEQFF.

This rearrangement joins TRBV4-2 to TRBJ2-7; 11 bases match TRBD2. The trim removed 5 bases at V and 5 bases at J, leaving 11 bases unmatched. The CDR3 loop spans 16 amino acids. Germline V gene sequence: CDR1 LGHNA, CDR2 YNFKEQ. CDR3 coding DNA: TGTGCCAGCAGCAGTGGCCTTAGCGGGAGGGCCGACGAGCAGTACTTC. It is translated as CASSSGLSGRADEQYF.

The chain is built from TRBV28 and TRBJ1-4, with D unresolved. The CDR3 contains 13 residues. The V gene's germline CDR1 is MDHEN and CDR2 SYDVKM. V lost 7 bases and J 5 bases, leaving 11 bases between the germline ends. The CDR3 loop reads CASTRRPNEKLFF. In nucleotides, the CDR3 is TGTGCCAGCACGAGGAGACCCAATGAAAAACTGTTTTTT.

This clone occurred a few times. Other DNA sequences in the same sample also yield this CDR3. The chain combines TRBV3-1 (or the pseudogene TRBV3-2) with TRBJ2-7, with 7 bases that match TRBD2. This CDR3 has 16 amino acids. Germline V gene data show CDR1 as LGHDT and CDR2 as YNNKEL (reference sequence). V shed 5 bases and J 4 bases; nucleotides not matched to a gene: 14. CDR3 DNA: TGTGCCAGCAGCAATCAGCGGGGCGGCCGCCCGTACGAGCAGTACTTC. Amino acids: CASSNQRGGRPYEQYF.

This chain connects TRBV9 to TRBJ2-7; 11 nucleotides match TRBD2. Trimming took 0 bases from V and 5 from J; bases not matched to a gene: 4. Germline CDR1 reads SGDLS; CDR2 reads YYNGEE. The CDR3 totals 15 residues. This CDR3 is CASSVDSGRGNEQYF. The DNA of the CDR3 is TGTGCCAGCAGCGTAGATAGCGGGAGGGGGAACGAGCAGTACTTC.

This clone was observed a single time. The chain links TRBV19 to TRBJ2-7; no firm D call. V lost 3 bases to trimming and J lost 5 bases, with 11 bases between them. The CDR3 is 13 residues long. CDR1 and CDR2 from the germline V gene are LNHDA and SQIVND (reference sequence). CDR3 sequence (DNA): TGTGCCAGTAGTATTCGAGGATTGGACGAGCAGTACTTC. Protein: CASSIRGLDEQYF.

The chain is built from TRBV25-1 and TRBJ2-3; D is unclear. Between the trimmed V and J ends, which lost 7 bases and 8 bases, there was a span of 7 bases. Germline-derived CDR1 and CDR2 are MGHDK and SYGVNS. This CDR3 region has 10 residues. CDR3 amino acids: CASNDGTQYF. The CDR3 region has the DNA TGTGCCAGCAATGATGGTACGCAGTATTTT.

V usage is TRBV6-5 and J usage is TRBJ2-6, with 8 bases matching TRBD1. The CDR3 length is 15 residues. Trimming at V came to 5 bases and at J to 3 bases, leaving 3 bases not matched to a gene. Germline V gives CDR1 MNHEY, CDR2 SVGAGI. The CDR3 region is CASSPDRDGANVLTF. CDR3 bases: TGTGCCAGCAGTCCGGACAGGGATGGGGCCAACGTCCTGACTTTC.